The 32 T cell receptor beta chains reported below all come from one sample, sequenced in a study of T cells in Graves' hyperthyroidism and ophthalmopathy. What was amplified from RNA transcripts were TCR beta CDR3 regions. The study used the HTBI primer set for a first-round RT-PCR of the TCR CDR3. TCRdb fed the multiplex PCR reads into MiXCR, producing one record per CDR3 protein. Altogether over 400,000 distinct CDR3 sequences are present, over 12% being singletons, with the ten largest covering roughly 13%. Input material: blood. Receptors were obtained from a man aged 18-30 years with Graves' ophthalmopathy.

This clonotype was observed at least ten times. The genes are TRBV20-1 and TRBJ2-1; TRBD2 aligns across 14 bases. V gave up 5 bases and J gave up 4 bases; unmatched junction bases: 4. The CDR3 contains 15 residues. Germline V gene sequence: CDR1 DFQATT, CDR2 SNEGSKA (reference sequence). CDR3: CSARLAGGHYNEQFF. Written as DNA, the CDR3 is TGCAGTGCTCGACTAGCGGGGGGGCATTACAATGAGCAGTTCTTC.

A word on this clonotype: A much larger clone sits a single nucleotide away, making a read error possible. This chain joins TRBV11-1 and TRBJ1-1; no clear D. CDR1 is SGHAT, CDR2 FQDESV, per germline (reference sequence). The CDR3 extends over 14 amino acids. DNA of the CDR3: TGTGTCAGCAGCTTAAGTCCCCAAGGGTCTGAAGCTTTCTTT. It encodes CVSSLSPQGSEAFF.

This clonotype showed up just a few times. At one end, the junction sequence differs from germline, possibly due to a read error. The chain has TRBV10-1 and TRBJ2-1, with D possibly matching TRBD2 (5 bases). CDR1 and CDR2 from the germline V gene are WNHNN and SYGVQD (reference sequence). The CDR3 loop spans 16 amino acids. DNA of the CDR3: TGCGCCAGCAGGGAGTTACTAGAGCGATTGGGAAATGAGCAGTTCTTC. Its protein is CASRELLERLGNEQFF.

The chain joins TRBV11-2 to TRBJ2-3; 8 nucleotides agree with TRBD2. Germline V lookup: CDR1 SGHAT, CDR2 FQNNGV. Germline trimming cut 4 bases from V and 1 base from J; bases unmatched to any gene: 4. The CDR3 is 15 residues long. CDR3 region: CASSWGSGGTDTQYF. The CDR3 nucleotides are TGTGCCAGCAGCTGGGGTAGCGGGGGCACAGATACGCAGTATTTT.

The chain is built from TRBV19 and TRBJ2-7, with D hard to call. The CDR3 runs to 10 residues. CDR1 LNHDA and CDR2 SQIVND come from the germline V gene (reference sequence). The ends were cut back, 6 bases at V and 7 bases at J, with 7 bases in the middle. The CDR3 bases are TGTGCCAGTAGGGGCCGGGAGCAGTACTTC. Translating gives CASRGREQYF.

Turning to this clonotype: A much larger clone lies one base from this, so it may be a read error. Written as DNA, the CDR3 is TGTGCCAGCAGCAACTTAGGGACACTCAGCACAGATACGCAGTATTTT. It specifies CASSNLGTLSTDTQYF. The chain links TRBV5-8 to TRBJ2-3; weak D call: TRBD1 (6 bases). Trimming took 4 bases from V and 0 from J, leaving 15 bases between them. Germline V lookup: CDR1 SGHTS, CDR2 YDEGEE. The CDR3 loop spans 16 amino acids.

The chain recombines TRBV3-1 with TRBJ1-1; unclear D gene. V dropped 3 bases and J dropped 3 bases, with 11 bases sitting between them. The germline gives CDR1 LGHDT, CDR2 YNNKEL (reference sequence). The CDR3 contains 14 residues. CDR3 nucleotides: TGTGCCAGCAGCCAGGAAGACGGACACACTGAAGCTTTCTTT. Amino acids: CASSQEDGHTEAFF.

In its sample, this clonotype is medium-sized. V is TRBV11-2 and J is TRBJ2-5; tentative D call: TRBD2 (5 bases). This CDR3 region has 14 residues. Germline loops: CDR1 SGHAT, CDR2 FQNNGV. The germline V and J ends were trimmed by 1 base and 4 bases, with 10 bases remaining between them. The chain's CDR3 is CASSLGAGGETQYF. The CDR3 DNA sequence: TGTGCCAGCAGCTTAGGGGCGGGCGGAGAGACCCAGTACTTC. Variable domain in full (rest from reference TRBV11-2 and TRBJ2-5): EAGVAQSPRYKIIEKRQSVAFWCNPISGHATLYWYQQILGQGPKLLIQFQNNGVVDDSQLPKDRFSAERLKGVDSTLKIQPAKLEDSAVYLCASSLGAGGETQYFGPGTRLLVL.

This clonotype was observed at least ten times. CDR3 nucleotides: TGTGCCAGCAGCAGAACCGGGACAGCTATCACTGAAGCTTTCTTT. Translating gives CASSRTGTAITEAFF. The V and J genes are TRBV11-2 and TRBJ1-1, with TRBD1 matching 7 bases. This CDR3 region has 15 residues. Trimming cost V 5 bases and J 4 bases; bases outside gene matches: 10. Germline V gene lookup returns CDR1 SGHAT and CDR2 FQNNGV.

This clonotype was observed a few times. V is TRBV7-2 and J is TRBJ2-5, with no clear D. Germline V lookup: CDR1 SGHTA, CDR2 FQGNSA. The CDR3 consists of 14 residues. Deletions cut 7 bases from V and 5 bases from J, with 17 bases between. CDR3 protein: CASTSGGKGETQYF. The CDR3 nucleotides are TGTGCCAGCACTTCGGGTGGGAAAGGGGAGACCCAGTACTTC.

This clonotype was seen many times. V usage is TRBV10-3 and J usage is TRBJ2-3; no definite D call. Trimming cost V 6 bases and J 0 bases, with 13 bases left between them. Germline V gene sequence: CDR1 ENHRY, CDR2 SYGVKD. CDR3 length equals 15 residues. The CDR3: CAISPSRASTDTQYF. The CDR3 DNA reads TGTGCCATCAGCCCCTCCCGGGCAAGCACAGATACGCAGTATTTT.

This clonotype was recorded at least ten times. This chain links TRBV7-2 with TRBJ2-7; TRBD2 might be the D (6 bases). Trimming cost V 3 bases and J 2 bases, with 14 bases left between them. The germline gives CDR1 SGHTA, CDR2 FQGNSA. This CDR3 has 15 amino acids. CDR3 residues: CASSLVSGDAYEQYF. The CDR3 DNA reads as TGTGCCAGCAGCTTGGTATCGGGAGATGCCTACGAGCAGTACTTC.

This clonotype was seen ten or more times. This chain links TRBV20-1 with TRBJ2-7; weak D call: TRBD2 (6 bases). The CDR3 runs to 14 residues. V lost 3 bases and J lost 0, with 12 bases in between. From germline, CDR1 is DFQATT and CDR2 SNEGSKA (reference sequence). The CDR3 here is CSASSAGSSYEQYF. DNA of the CDR3: TGCAGTGCTAGTTCGGCGGGGAGCTCCTACGAGCAGTACTTC.

This clonotype showed up just a few times. This chain joins TRBV6-1 and TRBJ1-5, with D possibly matching TRBD1 (6 bases). The length of the CDR3 is 17 residues. Germline assignment: CDR1 MNHNS and CDR2 SASEGT. V lost 5 bases and J lost 0, with 17 bases in between. CDR3 nucleotide sequence: TGTGCCAGCAGTCCCCTGAGGGACAACTATAGCAATCAGCCCCAGCATTTT. Protein: CASSPLRDNYSNQPQHF.

This clonotype has more than one count but fewer than ten. This chain connects TRBV4-2 to TRBJ1-4; 7 bases match TRBD1. This CDR3 region has 18 residues. The germline gives CDR1 LGHNA, CDR2 YNFKEQ. V dropped 3 bases and J dropped 6; count of bases not matched to a gene: 16. The CDR3 here is CASSHNPSDRRWDEKLFF. In nucleotides, the CDR3 is TGTGCCAGCAGCCACAATCCATCGGACAGGCGCTGGGATGAAAAACTGTTTTTT.

This clonotype occurred a few times. This chain links TRBV18 with TRBJ1-3; 7 nucleotides agree with TRBD1. CDR3 size: 14 residues. Germline CDR1 is KGHSH and CDR2 is LQKENI. Losses at the gene ends were 6 bases for V and 3 bases for J; bases not matched to a gene: 5. In DNA, the CDR3 is TGTGCCAGCTCTAGGGACAGCAGTGGAAACACCATATATTTT. Translation: CASSRDSSGNTIYF.

This chain links TRBV19 with TRBJ2-5, with a weak D call TRBD2 (7 bases). Trimming shortened V by 10 bases and J by 5 bases, and 17 bases separated the two germline ends. The germline V gene encodes CDR1 LNHDA and CDR2 SQIVND (reference sequence). The CDR3 contains 13 residues. The chain's CDR3 is CATKGGGVETQYF. CDR3 nucleotides: TGTGCCACCAAGGGGGGGGGCGTGGAGACCCAGTACTTC.

The chain joins TRBV12-3 or TRBV12-4 to TRBJ2-5, with D perhaps matching TRBD2 (6 bases). Trimming removed 0 bases from V and 9 bases from J, with 8 bases in between. The CDR3 spans 12 residues. The CDR3 nucleotides read TGTGCCAGCAGTTTAGCGGGAGGCTCCCAGTACTTC. Encoded protein: CASSLAGGSQYF.

This rearrangement joins TRBV19 to TRBJ1-2, with 11 positions matching TRBD1. The J segment lost 6 bases and the V segment lost 3 bases, leaving 6 bases of the junction unmatched. The CDR3 length is 15 residues. Germline values: CDR1 LNHDA, CDR2 SQIVND (reference sequence). This chain's CDR3 is CASSIPDRGPDGYTF. DNA for the CDR3: TGTGCCAGTAGTATCCCGGACAGGGGGCCCGATGGCTACACCTTC.

V usage is TRBV19 and J usage is TRBJ1-5; D unclear. The CDR3 sequence is 16 residues long. The germline CDR1 and CDR2 sequences are LNHDA and SQIVND (reference sequence). The germline V and J ends were trimmed by 6 bases and 0 bases, with 15 bases remaining between them. The CDR3 region is CASSREAGDSNQPQHF. Written as DNA, the CDR3 is TGTGCCAGTAGCCGGGAGGCCGGGGATAGCAATCAGCCCCAGCATTTT.

The genes are TRBV19 and TRBJ2-3; D may be TRBD2 (6 bases). Trimming stripped 10 bases from V and 3 bases from J, with 17 bases between. This CDR3 is built from 14 residues. From germline, CDR1 is LNHDA and CDR2 SQIVND (reference sequence). The CDR3 DNA is TGTGCCACTAGGGGACTGGGGTTGACAGATACGCAGTATTTT. Protein product: CATRGLGLTDTQYF.

The chain uses TRBV20-1 and TRBJ1-6; D ambiguous. V was pared by 5 bases and J by 7 bases, with 12 bases between. Germline V gene sequence: CDR1 DFQATT, CDR2 SNEGSKA (reference sequence). This CDR3 has 13 amino acids. The CDR3 reads CSAPPTGNSPLHF. CDR3 nucleotides: TGCAGTGCTCCCCCGACGGGGAATTCACCCCTCCACTTT.

Concerning this clonotype itself: This may come from a read error, since a much larger clone is one base off. This chain uses TRBV6-2 or TRBV6-3 with TRBJ2-5, with TRBD2 matching over 11 bases. Germline CDR1 reads MNHEY; CDR2 reads SVGEGT. CDR3 length: 15 residues. CDR3 sequence: CTSSLAGGNWETQYF. CDR3 DNA: TGTACCAGCAGTTTAGCGGGAGGGAACTGGGAGACCCAGTACTTC.

This clonotype has just a few counts. V gene TRBV19 combines with J gene TRBJ2-1, with 7 positions matching TRBD2. With V trimmed by 7 bases and J by 8 bases, 5 bases remained unmatched. Germline CDR1 is LNHDA and CDR2 is SQIVND (reference sequence). The CDR3 is 12 residues long. Written as DNA, the CDR3 is TGTGCCAGTATAAGCGGGATCGATGAGCAGTTCTTC. Its protein is CASISGIDEQFF. Full variable domain (outside the CDR3, taken from reference TRBV19 and TRBJ2-1): DGGITQSPKYLFRKEGQNVTLSCEQNLNHDAMYWYRQDPGQGLRLIYYSQIVNDFQKGDIAEGYSVSREKKESFPLTVTSAQKNPTAFYLCASISGIDEQFFGPGTRLTVL.

This clonotype was observed many times. In nucleotides, the CDR3 is TGTGCCAGCCAGGGGGTAAACTCCTACGAGCAGTACTTC. It codes for CASQGVNSYEQYF. V is TRBV27 and J is TRBJ2-7; 7 bases agree with TRBD1. The CDR3 length is 13 residues. The ends lost 8 bases at V and 0 bases at J; junction bases unmatched: 4. Germline V gene sequence: CDR1 MNHEY, CDR2 SMNVEV (reference sequence).

This clonotype was recorded at least ten times. A read error may explain this, as a much larger clone is one base away. This sequence joins TRBV20-1 and TRBJ1-1; D call uncertain. Germline V lookup: CDR1 DFQATT, CDR2 SNEGSKA (reference sequence). The CDR3 is made up of 12 amino acids. CDR3 coding DNA: TGCAGTGCTAGGGAGGGTAGTACTGGAGCTTTCTTT. It specifies CSAREGSTGAFF.

The table lists this clonotype with many counts. This rearrangement joins TRBV6-1 to TRBJ2-1; TRBD2 aligns across 8 bases. The V gene's germline CDR1 is MNHNS and CDR2 SASEGT. The CDR3 sequence is 15 residues long. V lost 6 bases, J lost 2 bases, and 6 bases stayed unmatched. The CDR3, as DNA: TGTGCCAGCAGCGTACAGACTAGCGCCTACAATGAGCAGTTCTTC. Translating gives CASSVQTSAYNEQFF.

This clonotype was seen ten or more times. The chain carries TRBV27 and TRBJ2-1; a possible D gene is TRBD1 (5 bases). The V and J ends lost 3 bases and 3 bases respectively, with 15 bases between them. This CDR3 comprises 16 residues. The germline V gene encodes CDR1 MNHEY and CDR2 SMNVEV (reference sequence). The DNA for the CDR3 is TGTGCCAGCAGTTTGGTGGGGCGCGAAATCTACAATGAGCAGTTCTTC. This sequence encodes CASSLVGREIYNEQFF.

This clonotype was seen at least ten times. The rearrangement joins TRBV18 to TRBJ2-1; TRBD2 aligns across 8 bases. Germline V CDR1 and CDR2: KGHSH, LQKENI. The CDR3 contains 16 residues. V gave up 0 bases and J gave up 8 bases; unmatched junction bases: 9. The CDR3 nucleotides read TGTGCCAGCTCACCACCGCACGGGAGGGCCTCGGATGAGCAGTTCTTC. This translates into CASSPPHGRASDEQFF.

This clonotype was detected many times. The chain couples TRBV7-2 to TRBJ2-5; the match to TRBD2 covers 10 bases. Germline V gene sequence: CDR1 SGHTA, CDR2 FQGNSA. CDR3 size: 18 residues. The junction had 17 bases not matched to a gene; V was cut back by 5 bases and J by 5 bases. In DNA form, the CDR3 reads TGTGCCAGCAGCCCCTCCCTCAGCGGGAGGGGCGTGGGCGAGACCCAGTACTTC. This sequence encodes CASSPSLSGRGVGETQYF.

The chain couples TRBV4-1 to TRBJ2-2, with D unresolved. The CDR3 covers 15 residues. Germline lookup yields CDR1 MGHRA and CDR2 YSYEKL. V was cut by 0 bases and J by 5 bases, with 10 bases left in between. The CDR3 DNA follows: TGCGCCAGCAGCCAAGACATGCCCGTAACCGGGGAGCTGTTTTTT. It encodes CASSQDMPVTGELFF.

This clonotype occurred a few times. The J gene is TRBJ2-1, the V gene TRBV10-2; D gene unclear. Germline V gives CDR1 WSHSY, CDR2 SAAADI. Trimming left V 6 bases short and J 8 bases short, with 11 bases between. This CDR3 spans 12 amino acids. CDR3 in DNA: TGCGCCAGCAGCGGCTGGGTCGATGAGCAGTTCTTC. It encodes CASSGWVDEQFF.